These 15 T cell receptor beta chains were sequenced from one sample in a study of blood T cell repertoires in COVID-19. Some clones are missing from TCRdb's copy, which holds only in-frame ones; the method was immunoSEQ multiplex PCR. Among tens of thousands of clones, roughly 91% were seen once, and the ten largest hold more than 11%. The sample taken for sequencing was peripheral blood. Source of these receptors: a man aged 65-85 years with active or convalescent COVID-19.

The J gene is TRBJ1-2, the V gene TRBV12-3 or TRBV12-4; D gene ambiguous. V gave up 7 bases and J gave up 4 bases, with 10 bases separating them. CDR3 length: 12 residues. CDR3 sequence (DNA): TGTGCCAGCACTCTTGGAGGCTATGGCTACACCTTC. Its translation: CASTLGGYGYTF.

V usage is TRBV11-2 and J usage is TRBJ2-1; tentative D call: TRBD2 (6 bases). V lost 5 bases to trimming and J lost 4 bases, with 15 bases between them. Germline assignment: CDR1 SGHAT and CDR2 FQNNGV. The CDR3 sequence is 15 residues long. CDR3 nucleotide sequence: TGTGCCAGCAGCCGGCGGGACCTATTATACAATGAGCAGTTCTTC. It codes for CASSRRDLLYNEQFF.

The chain is built from TRBV28 and TRBJ1-2, with 9 bases lining up with TRBD1. This CDR3 comprises 18 residues. Germline V gene sequence: CDR1 MDHEN, CDR2 SYDVKM. V was pared by 4 bases and J by 0 bases, with 12 bases of the junction left unmatched. CDR3 nucleotides: TGTGCCAGCAGTTCCCCGACCGGGGGACAGGGTACTAACTATGGCTACACCTTC. Its translation is CASSSPTGGQGTNYGYTF.

The V gene is TRBV2, the J gene TRBJ2-3; 12 bases match TRBD2. With 6 bases clipped from V and 3 bases from J, the junction kept 4 bases outside the gene matches. CDR3 length equals 15 residues. Germline CDR1 and CDR2: SNHLY and FYNNEI. CDR3 loop: CASRTSGSGTDTQYF. The CDR3 bases are TGTGCCAGCAGGACTAGCGGGAGTGGAACAGATACGCAGTATTTT. The full variable domain, in which reference TRBV2 and TRBJ2-3 provide the parts outside the CDR3, is EPEVTQTPSHQVTQMGQEVILRCVPISNHLYFYWYRQILGQKVEFLVSFYNNEISEKSEIFDDQFSVERPDGSNFTLKIRSTKLEDSAMYFCASRTSGSGTDTQYFGPGTRLTVL.

CDR3 loop: CASSMWSGNQPQHF. CDR3 nucleotide sequence: TGTGCCAGTAGTATGTGGAGTGGAAATCAGCCCCAGCATTTT. The chain employs TRBV19 and TRBJ1-5, with D hard to call. The V and J ends lost 3 bases and 4 bases respectively, with 10 bases between them. Germline CDR1 reads LNHDA; CDR2 reads SQIVND (reference sequence). This CDR3 has 14 amino acids.

The chain joins TRBV30 to TRBJ1-4; D not resolved. Deletions cut 2 bases from V and 7 bases from J, with 5 bases between. Germline CDR1 and CDR2: GTSNPN and SVGIG (reference sequence). The CDR3 loop spans 11 amino acids. For the CDR3, the DNA is TGTGCCTGGAGTTCTCTTGAAAAACTGTTTTTT. It codes for CAWSSLEKLFF. Combining the CDR3 with reference TRBV30 and TRBJ1-4 gives the whole variable domain SQTIHQWPATLVQPVGSPLSLECTVEGTSNPNLYWYRQAAGRGLQLLFYSVGIGQISSEVPQNLSASRPQDRQFILSSKKLLLSDSGFYLCAWSSLEKLFFGSGTQLSVL.

The CDR3 region is CASNNRGTGDNNSPLHF. The CDR3 DNA reads as TGTGCCAGCAATAATCGAGGGACAGGGGATAATAATTCACCCCTCCACTTT. The J gene is TRBJ1-6, the V gene TRBV28; 10 bases are shared with TRBD1. The V gene end was trimmed by 7 bases and the J gene end by 5 bases; junction bases not matched to a gene: 11. CDR3 length: 17 residues. Germline-derived CDR1 and CDR2 are MDHEN and SYDVKM.

The chain employs TRBV5-1 and TRBJ1-1, with D unresolved. V gave up 3 bases and J gave up 4 bases, with 13 bases separating them. The germline V gene has CDR1 SGHRS and CDR2 YFSETQ. The CDR3 consists of 14 residues. The DNA for the CDR3 is TGCGCCAGCAGCTCAGGACGGGGTTTCACTGAAGCTTTCTTT. Translation gives CASSSGRGFTEAFF.

This rearrangement joins TRBV28 to TRBJ2-5, with TRBD2 identical over 12 bases. Trimming removed 5 bases from V and 5 bases from J; junction bases left unmatched: 6. Germline V CDR1 and CDR2: MDHEN, SYDVKM. The CDR3 covers 15 residues. In DNA form, the CDR3 reads TGTGCCAGCAGTCACCGGACTAGCGGGACGGAGACCCAGTACTTC. Translating gives CASSHRTSGTETQYF.

The V call is TRBV7-6, the J call TRBJ2-7; D possibly corresponds to TRBD2 (6 bases). Trimming removed 1 base from V and 2 bases from J, with 6 bases in between. This CDR3 is 13 amino acids long. Germline V gene sequence: CDR1 SGHVS, CDR2 FNYEAQ. In nucleotides, the CDR3 is TGTGCCAGCAGCTTAGGGACTACCTACGAGCAGTACTTC. It translates to CASSLGTTYEQYF.

V and J are TRBV3-1 (or the pseudogene TRBV3-2) and TRBJ1-2, with D uncertain. V was clipped by 5 bases and J by 4 bases, with 17 bases between them. This CDR3 is built from 15 residues. Germline assignment: CDR1 LGHDT and CDR2 YNNKEL (reference sequence). The CDR3, as DNA: TGTGCCAGCAGCGACCACGGGGTTCGGGGCTATGGCTACACCTTC. Its protein product is CASSDHGVRGYGYTF.

J is TRBJ2-5 and V is TRBV5-1, with TRBD2 matching 7 bases. CDR1 and CDR2 (germline): SGHRS, YFSETQ. J gave up 0 bases and V 3 bases, and 2 bases lay outside the gene matches. The CDR3 is made up of 14 amino acids. The CDR3 DNA reads TGCGCCAGCAGCTGGGGGGGTAACCAAGAGACCCAGTACTTC. Residues: CASSWGGNQETQYF.

The chain uses TRBV4-1 and TRBJ1-1; possible D gene TRBD1, 5 bases. This CDR3 has 16 amino acids. CDR1 MGHRA and CDR2 YSYEKL come from the germline V gene. The V end lost 0 bases, the J end lost 5 bases, and 16 bases lay between the germline ends. The CDR3 DNA reads as TGCGCCAGCAGCCAAGATTTCGGAGGGACGGGGACTGAAGCTTTCTTT. Translated, it gives CASSQDFGGTGTEAFF.

The CDR3 coding sequence is TGTGCCAGTAGTGTAACCCCCATTGGCGGGACTTACAATGAGCAGTTCTTC. This encodes CASSVTPIGGTYNEQFF. V gene TRBV19 combines with J gene TRBJ2-1; possible D gene TRBD2, 6 bases. V was clipped by 5 bases and J by 4 bases, with 21 bases between them. This CDR3 has 17 residues. CDR1 and CDR2 (germline): LNHDA, SQIVND (reference sequence).

The V call is TRBV7-6, the J call TRBJ2-1; 8 nucleotides line up with TRBD2. V lost 5 bases to trimming and J lost 9 bases; unmatched junction nucleotides: 9. The germline V gene has CDR1 SGHVS and CDR2 FNYEAQ. This CDR3 is built from 14 residues. The CDR3 bases are TGTGCCAGCAGCCTAGAGAGCGGGAGAGGTGAGCAGTTCTTC. Amino acid sequence: CASSLESGRGEQFF.